The TCR beta chain described here comes from a study of T cell responses to AZD1222 COVID-19 vaccine (dated by TCRdb to the early 2020s). Looking at the study overall: AZD1222 recipients whose second dose came at about 4 weeks and those whose second dose came at about 12 weeks were combined into one group, since spike-specific TCR depth and breadth did not differ between the two schedules. A total of 233 trial participants underwent TCR sequencing, of whom 207 had received two doses of AZD1222 and around 25 had received two doses of the MenACWY control vaccine. Trial participants were enrolled into age subgroups of 18-55, 56-69 and 70-plus years, which contained 148, 28 and 57 TCR-sequenced participants, respectively.

V is reduced by 1 base and J by 10 bases, leaving a spacing of 11 bases between them. Via the germline V gene, CDR1 is LGHNA and CDR2 YNFKEQ. The CDR3 holds 13 amino acids from the cysteine to the phenylalanine. Just the 39-base CDR3 DNA is kept, in frame starting at base 1. Study-wide conclusions, independent of this receptor: The whole spike protein was spanned by vaccine-associated CD4 TCRs, and dominant responses were seen in regions 160-218 and 743-854. Reportedly, close to half of the unique spike-specific TCRs recognized epitopes lying outside the regions that are mutated in the B.1.351 and B.1.1.7 variants. Conclusions about previously exposed vaccinees are limited, since just six or seven AZD1222 recipients were seropositive for SARS-CoV-2 at baseline. Because no day 14 peak-response samples were available, the repertoires could be characterized only after the peak T cell response. Participants were mostly white British, with more females than males. The authors suggested clonal diversity may have been underestimated. In the small 56-69-year group, the increase in depth fell short of significance, most likely because of low power. Spike-specific TCR breadth and depth rose significantly after two AZD1222 doses compared with day 0 and with MenACWY recipients.

The time point label for this specimen denotes: baseline before first vaccination. Samples from vaccinated people were obtained from the UK trials COV001 and COV002, which included a single-blind randomized controlled phase 2/3 trial of AZD1222 (ChAdOx1 nCoV-19) in healthy adults. For TCRbeta chain sequencing, PBMC samples from trial participants were taken at day 0 and at day 28 after the second dose. To note about this clone: Its antigen is not yet known. The record has no base qualities; no much larger clone is one base away.

The CDR3 regions of human TCRbeta chains were analyzed by immunosequencing. On the study's bioinformatics: Repertoire TCRs were matched against a reference library of SARS-CoV-2-specific TCRs generated with the MIRA antigen-specificity platform. Breadth was defined as the fraction of unique TCRs that were SARS-CoV-2-associated, and depth was defined as the fraction of total T cells that were SARS-CoV-2-associated. Using the MIRA data, every spike-specific TCR was mapped to the spike region that the TCR reacted to and assigned to either a CD4 or a CD8 class. Log10-transformed breadth and depth values were compared by one-way ANOVA with Sidak's multiple comparisons tests. In its TCRdb copy, this immuneACCESS table keeps in-frame sequences only and misses some clones. Where compared with another copy, unresolved V genes explain less than half of these, and the others have no known cause. V, J and clone size derive from that table, while D and trimming were established from the DNA sequence. A total of around 100,000 clones appear in this sample, 70% to 90% of them only once. The biggest ten clones account for 2.9% of the sample.

This TCR came from an adult in good health. Here the chain combines TRBV4-2 and TRBJ1-5, with the D gene call left open. The sample in question was peripheral blood, obtained on day 0 of AZD1222 vaccination. CDR3 reads: CASSQGAESPQHF. The DNA sequence reads TGTGCCAGCAGCCAAGGGGCTGAATCCCCCCAGCATTTT.